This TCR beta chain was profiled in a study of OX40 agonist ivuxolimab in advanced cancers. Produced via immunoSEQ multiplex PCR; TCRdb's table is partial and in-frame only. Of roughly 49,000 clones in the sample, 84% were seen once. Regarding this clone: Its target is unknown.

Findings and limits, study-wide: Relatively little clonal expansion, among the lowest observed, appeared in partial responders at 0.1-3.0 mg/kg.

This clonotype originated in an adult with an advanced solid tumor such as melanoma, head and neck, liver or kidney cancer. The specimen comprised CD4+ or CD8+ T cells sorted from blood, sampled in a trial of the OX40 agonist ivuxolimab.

For the CDR3, the DNA is TGTGCCAGTAGTATAGGAGTCGGTCGGAGACTAGTGAGCACAGATACGCAGTATTTT. Encoded protein: CASSIGVGRRLVSTDTQYF. The chain combines TRBV19 with TRBJ2-3; D might be TRBD2 (6 bases). V lost 1 base and J 0 bases, leaving 20 bases between the germline ends. The CDR3 is 19 residues long. Germline CDR1 is LNHDA and CDR2 is SQIVND (reference sequence).